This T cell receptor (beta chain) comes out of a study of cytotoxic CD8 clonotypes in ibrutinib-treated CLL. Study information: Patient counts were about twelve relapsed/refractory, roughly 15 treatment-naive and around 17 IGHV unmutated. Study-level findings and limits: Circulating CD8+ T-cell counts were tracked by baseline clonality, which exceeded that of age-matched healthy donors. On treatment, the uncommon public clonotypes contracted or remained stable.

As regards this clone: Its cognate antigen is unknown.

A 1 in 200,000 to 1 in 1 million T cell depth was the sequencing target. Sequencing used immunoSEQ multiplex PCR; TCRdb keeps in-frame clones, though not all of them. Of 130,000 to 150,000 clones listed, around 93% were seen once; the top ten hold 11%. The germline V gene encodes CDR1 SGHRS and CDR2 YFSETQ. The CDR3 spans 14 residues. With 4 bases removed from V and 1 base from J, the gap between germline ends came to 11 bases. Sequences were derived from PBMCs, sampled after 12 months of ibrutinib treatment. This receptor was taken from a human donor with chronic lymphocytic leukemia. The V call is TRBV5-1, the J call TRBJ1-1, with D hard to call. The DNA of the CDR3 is TGCGCCAGCAGCCCCAGCAAAAGGAACACTGAAGCTTTCTTT. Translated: CASSPSKRNTEAFF. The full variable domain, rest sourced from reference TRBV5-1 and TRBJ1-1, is KAGVTQTPRYLIKTRGQQVTLSCSPISGHRSVSWYQQTPGQGLQFLFEYFSETQRNKGNFPGRFSGRQFSNSRSEMNVSTLELGDSALYLCASSPSKRNTEAFFGQGTRLTVV.